This passage covers 4 T cell receptor beta chains from one sample sequenced in a study of blood T cell repertoires in COVID-19. The repertoire was sequenced with immunoSEQ multiplex PCR; TCRdb's copy has only in-frame clones and lacks some. There are a few hundred thousand clones in the sample; about 82% occur only once, and roughly an eighth lies in the top ten. The sequenced sample consisted of peripheral blood. Receptors were obtained from a man older than 75 with acute or convalescent COVID-19.

The J gene is TRBJ1-5, the V gene TRBV6-2 or TRBV6-3; D may be TRBD1 (5 bases). CDR1 and CDR2 from the germline V gene are MNHEY and SVGEGT. The CDR3 sequence is 15 residues long. The V gene lost 5 bases and the J gene lost 2 bases, with 13 bases spanning the gap. Here the CDR3 reads CASSDQGSGNQPQHF. The CDR3 DNA sequence: TGTGCCAGCAGTGATCAGGGATCGGGCAATCAGCCCCAGCATTTT.

With respect to this clone: The sample has other DNA sequences that encode this CDR3 too. The chain carries TRBV29-1 and TRBJ2-7, with TRBD2 as a possible D gene (5 bases). CDR3 length equals 13 residues. V shed 1 base and J shed 2 bases, with 9 bases lying between them. Germline assignment: CDR1 SQVTM and CDR2 ANQGSEA. This chain's CDR3 is CSVEGTGAYEQYF. For the CDR3, the DNA is TGCAGCGTTGAAGGGACTGGAGCCTACGAGCAGTACTTC.

The chain uses TRBV6-2 or TRBV6-3 and TRBJ2-3, with 7 nucleotides matching TRBD2. Germline V gene data show CDR1 as MNHEY and CDR2 as SVGEGT. V dropped 5 bases and J dropped 3; count of bases not matched to a gene: 8. This CDR3 region has 15 residues. The CDR3 spells CASSPQRGSTDTQYF. The DNA of the CDR3 is TGTGCCAGCAGTCCCCAGCGGGGATCAACAGATACGCAGTATTTT.

The V and J genes are TRBV5-6 and TRBJ2-7; 7 nucleotides agree with TRBD1. After removal of 4 bases from V and 12 bases from J, the junction contained 10 bases not matched to a gene. Looked up from germline, CDR1 is SGHDT and CDR2 is YYEEEE. The CDR3 has 12 residues. The CDR3 region has the DNA TGTGCCAGCAGCCCCGGGACAGCTAATTTGTACTTC. Protein product: CASSPGTANLYF.